These 3 T cell receptor beta chains came from one sample sequenced in a study of blood T cell repertoires in COVID-19. Clones were read by immunoSEQ multiplex PCR, and TCRdb kept only the in-frame ones, dropping some. The sample comprises about 250,000 clones, 70% to 90% of which are singletons, and about 16% rests with the top ten. Sequenced material: PBMCs or T cells enriched from blood (not recorded which). Receptors originate from a man between 18 and 29 years old who had recovered from COVID-19.

This clone was found a few times. The chain recombines TRBV5-1 with TRBJ2-1; 13 bases fit TRBD2. Germline-derived CDR1 and CDR2 are SGHRS and YFSETQ. V trimming: 4 bases; J trimming: 8 bases; junction bases outside the gene matches: 6. CDR3 length: 15 amino acids. The CDR3 bases are TGCGCCAGCAGCCCCACTAGCGGGGGGGCCGATGAGCAGTTCTTC. It specifies CASSPTSGGADEQFF. Filled out from reference TRBV5-1 and TRBJ2-1, the complete variable domain reads KAGVTQTPRYLIKTRGQQVTLSCSPISGHRSVSWYQQTPGQGLQFLFEYFSETQRNKGNFPGRFSGRQFSNSRSEMNVSTLELGDSALYLCASSPTSGGADEQFFGPGTRLTVL.

The rearrangement links TRBV11-2 to TRBJ2-7; possibly TRBD1 for D (6 bases). V was pared by 3 bases and J by 6 bases, with 27 bases between. This CDR3 is built from 18 residues. Germline lookup yields CDR1 SGHAT and CDR2 FQNNGV. The CDR3 region has the DNA TGTGCCAGCAGCTTCCAACCGGGACAAAAGTACCCTCGGGCCGAGCAGTACTTC. Its translation: CASSFQPGQKYPRAEQYF.

This clone was found once. The chain is built from TRBV25-1 and TRBJ2-5, with 9 bases identical to TRBD2. Germline values: CDR1 MGHDK, CDR2 SYGVNS. Trimming cost V 3 bases and J 4 bases; bases outside gene matches: 12. The CDR3 spans 17 residues. The CDR3 coding sequence is TGTGCCAGCAGTGATAACCGGGGCGGGGGGGCCTCAGAGACCCAGTACTTC. Its protein is CASSDNRGGGASETQYF.